The clone carrying this TCR beta chain was picked up a small number of times. Its antigen is unknown. Repertoires were generated with immunoSEQ multiplex PCR, while TCRdb's copy carries only in-frame clones and drops some. This repertoire shows around 50,000 clones, around 80% found once; its top ten account for about 1%. The data are from a study of memory CD4+ T cells and cytomegalovirus serostatus. Study results and limitations: Each of 65 to 70 CMV-associated TCRbeta sequences occurred in one to five individuals.

Single viable CD3+CD4+CD8-CD45RO+ cells were sorted as the memory CD4+ T cells. CD4+ T cells were isolated by positive magnetic selection. Trimming took 3 bases from V and 1 from J, leaving 10 bases between them. Germline CDR1 is LGHNA and CDR2 is YNFKEQ. The CDR3 contains 15 residues. This chain connects TRBV4-2 to TRBJ1-5; no reliable D call. The source is an adult in good health and CMV-seronegative. The material sequenced was memory CD4+ T cells from blood. The CDR3 sequence: CASSQADGSNQPQHF. The CDR3 DNA reads TGTGCCAGCAGCCAGGCGGACGGAAGCAATCAGCCCCAGCATTTT.